The clone carrying this T cell receptor (beta chain) was detected only a few times. The gene names here belong to mouse. The read ends 4 residues early relative to the CDR3; the germline J gene fills the gap. The sample belongs to a study of CD8+ T cells in alopecia areata. Sequencing templates came from extracted RNA that was reverse transcribed into cDNA. Sequencing was performed with immunoSEQ multiplex PCR; in TCRdb, only in-frame clones are kept and a portion is missing. This sample comprises more than 90,000 clones, none seen once only. Germline-derived CDR1 and CDR2 are NNHDY and SYVADS. V lost 4 bases to trimming and J lost 4 bases; unmatched junction nucleotides: 8. The CDR3 consists of 17 residues.

Source material: lesional skin. The receptor's source is a C3H/HeJ mouse with alopecia areata. MHC haplotype of the strain: H2-k. The chain has TRBV13-3 and TRBJ2-1, with 13 bases lining up with TRBD2. The CDR3 loop is CASSPGTGGEMYAEQFF. The CDR3 bases that were read are TGTGCCAGCAGTCCCGGGACTGGGGGGGAGATGTATGCT.